This T cell receptor beta chain emerged from a study of CD8 T cells in Susac syndrome (dated by TCRdb to the late 2010s). Some background on the complete study: Whether CD8+ T cell activation and differentiation in Susac syndrome was antigen driven was tested using repertoire sequencing. What the work shows at the level of the full study, not this receptor alone: The TCR sequencing and HLA analysis was acknowledged to have included a relatively small number of individuals.

RNA was extracted using the RNeasy kit, and roughly 0.5 to 1 microgram was reverse transcribed with random hexamers. The immunoSEQ multiplex PCR assay, covering 54 Vbeta and 13 Jbeta segments, was used to amplify TCR beta CDR3 regions. Bias from PCR amplification was corrected by using a synthetic template baseline for primer optimization and for computational correction. Turning to the authors' computational methods: Reads were annotated to V, D and J genes per IMGT and analyzed with immunoSEQ Analyzer, keeping only productive sequences. Clonality was computed as one minus Shannon entropy normalized by log2 of the number of productive unique sequences. For each patient and control, public and private clones were evaluated within the 100 most prevalent clones. Clones were defined as Susac-specific if absent from the healthy and MS cohorts, from some 1,000 published viral clones and from other ImmuneACCESS disease sequences. Clones were called with MiXCR by TCRdb after fastp trimmed the public reads at Q25, and only in-frame beta chains were retained. One record per CDR3 amino acid sequence lists the most common genes and DNA. The V and J calls and clone size come from TCRdb's table, not from the authors' own analysis. Within this sample are a few hundred thousand distinct CDR3 sequences, with roughly 96% of them counted one time only. Of the sample, roughly 0.1% is held by the ten largest clones.

High-throughput TCR beta sequencing profiled peripheral blood CD8+ and CD4+ T cells from healthy donors, Susac syndrome patients and multiple sclerosis patients. Treatment-naive patients with stable or active relapsing-remitting disease fulfilling revised McDonald criteria were used as multiple sclerosis controls. Bulk CD8+ and CD4+ T cells were purified by magnetic negative isolation, while CD8+ TEMRA cells were enriched using FACS. Blood was collected in EDTA tubes and processed within 24 hours, with PBMCs isolated through density gradient centrifugation. PBMCs destined for TCR sequencing were cryopreserved in liquid nitrogen and later thawed in a 37 °C water bath. A purity of at least 90% was achieved for sorted or isolated CD4+, CD8+ and CD8+ TEMRA cells. Note on this clonotype: What antigen it recognizes has not been identified. No base-level quality is on record; no much larger clone is a single base apart.

The sequencing sample was made of CD4+ T cells from PBMCs. This sequence was found in a human donor with multiple sclerosis.

The DNA sequence reads TGTGCCGCGAAACAACAAGGGGCAGATACGCAGTATTTT. This is translated as CAAKQQGADTQYF. The rearranged chain carries TRBV3-1 and TRBJ2-3; the D segment could be TRBD1, given 5 matching bases. Looking up the germline V gene (reference sequence) yields CDR1 LGHDT and CDR2 YNNKEL. The cysteine opens and the phenylalanine closes a CDR3 of 13 amino acids. The only DNA kept is the CDR3, 39 bases in frame from the first base. The junction shows trimming of 11 bases on V and 4 bases on J, plus 16 bases between the germline ends.